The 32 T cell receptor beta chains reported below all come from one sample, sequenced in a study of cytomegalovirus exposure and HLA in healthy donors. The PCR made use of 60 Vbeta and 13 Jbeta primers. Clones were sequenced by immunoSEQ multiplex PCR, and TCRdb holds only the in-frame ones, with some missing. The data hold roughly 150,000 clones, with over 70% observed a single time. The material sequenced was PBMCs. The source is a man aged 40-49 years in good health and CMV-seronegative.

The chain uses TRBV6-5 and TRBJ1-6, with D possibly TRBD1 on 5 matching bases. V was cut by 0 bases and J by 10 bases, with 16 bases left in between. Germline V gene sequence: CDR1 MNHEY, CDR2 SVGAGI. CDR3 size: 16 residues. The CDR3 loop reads CASSYSPDGGRSPLHF. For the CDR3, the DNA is TGTGCCAGCAGTTACTCGCCCGACGGGGGTAGGTCACCCCTCCACTTT.

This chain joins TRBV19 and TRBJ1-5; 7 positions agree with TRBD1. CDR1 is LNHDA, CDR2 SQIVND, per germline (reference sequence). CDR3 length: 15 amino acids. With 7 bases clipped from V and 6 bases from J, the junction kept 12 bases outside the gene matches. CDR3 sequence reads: CASTQGDSRGQPQHF. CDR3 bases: TGTGCCAGTACCCAAGGGGACAGCCGGGGTCAGCCCCAGCATTTT.

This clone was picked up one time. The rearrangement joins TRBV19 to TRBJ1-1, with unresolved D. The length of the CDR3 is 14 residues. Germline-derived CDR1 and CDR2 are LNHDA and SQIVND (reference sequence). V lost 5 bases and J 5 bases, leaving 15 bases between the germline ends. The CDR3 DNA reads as TGTGCCAGTAGTCATAAAGGGAGTGGAACTGAAGCTTTCTTT. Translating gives CASSHKGSGTEAFF.

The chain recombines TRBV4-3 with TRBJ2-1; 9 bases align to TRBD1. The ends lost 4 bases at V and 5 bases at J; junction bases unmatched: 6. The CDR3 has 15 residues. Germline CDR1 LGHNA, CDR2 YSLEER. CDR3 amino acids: CASSLGTGTDNEQFF. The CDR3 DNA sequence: TGCGCCAGCAGCCTAGGGACAGGGACAGACAATGAGCAGTTCTTC.

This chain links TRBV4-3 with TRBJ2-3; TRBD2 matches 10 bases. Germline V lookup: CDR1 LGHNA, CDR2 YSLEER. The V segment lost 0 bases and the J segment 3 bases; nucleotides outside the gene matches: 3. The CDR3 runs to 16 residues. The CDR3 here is CASSQDRTSGTDTQYF. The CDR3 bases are TGCGCCAGCAGCCAAGACAGGACTAGCGGAACAGATACGCAGTATTTT.

The CDR3 DNA reads TGTGCCAGCAGCATAGGACTAGCGGCAGATACGCAGTATTTT. This translates into CASSIGLAADTQYF. J is TRBJ2-3 and V is TRBV5-4, with 10 bases fitting TRBD2. V lost 4 bases and J lost 4; bases outside the gene matches: 3. Germline loops: CDR1 SGHNT, CDR2 YYREEE (reference sequence). The CDR3 spans 14 residues.

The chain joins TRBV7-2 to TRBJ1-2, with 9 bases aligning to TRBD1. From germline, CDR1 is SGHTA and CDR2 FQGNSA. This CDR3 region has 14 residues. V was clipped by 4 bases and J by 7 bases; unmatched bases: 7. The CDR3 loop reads CASSSTGGAGGYTF. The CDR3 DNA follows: TGTGCCAGCAGCTCCACAGGGGGCGCAGGTGGCTACACCTTC. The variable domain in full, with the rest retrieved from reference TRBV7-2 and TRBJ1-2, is GAGVSQSPSNKVTEKGKDVELRCDPISGHTALYWYRQSLGQGLEFLIYFQGNSAPDKSGLPSDRFSAERTGGSVSTLTIQRTQQEDSAVYLCASSSTGGAGGYTFGSGTRLTVV.

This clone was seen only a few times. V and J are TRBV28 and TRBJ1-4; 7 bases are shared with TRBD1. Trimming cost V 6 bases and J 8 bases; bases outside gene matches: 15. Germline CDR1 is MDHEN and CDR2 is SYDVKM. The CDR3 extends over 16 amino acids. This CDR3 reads CASSLIRTGQREKLFF. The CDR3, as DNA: TGTGCCAGCAGCCTAATCCGGACAGGACAGCGGGAAAAACTGTTTTTT.

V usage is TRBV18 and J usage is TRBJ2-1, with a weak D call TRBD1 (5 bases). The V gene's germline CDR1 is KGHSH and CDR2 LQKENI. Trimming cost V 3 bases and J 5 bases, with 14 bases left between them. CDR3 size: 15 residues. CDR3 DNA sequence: TGTGCCAGCTCACCTGAGGCAGGGATACACAATGAGCAGTTCTTC. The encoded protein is CASSPEAGIHNEQFF. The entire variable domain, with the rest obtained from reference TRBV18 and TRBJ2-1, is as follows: NAGVMQNPRHLVRRRGQEARLRCSPMKGHSHVYWYRQLPEEGLKFMVYLQKENIIDESGMPKERFSAEFPKEGPSILRIQQVVRGDSAAYFCASSPEAGIHNEQFFGPGTRLTVL.

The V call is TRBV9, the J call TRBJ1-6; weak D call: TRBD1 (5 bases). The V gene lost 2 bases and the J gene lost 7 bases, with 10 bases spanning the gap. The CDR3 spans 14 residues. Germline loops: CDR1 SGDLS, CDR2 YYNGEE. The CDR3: CASSVVPGNSPLHF. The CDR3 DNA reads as TGTGCCAGCAGCGTCGTCCCAGGGAATTCACCCCTCCACTTT.

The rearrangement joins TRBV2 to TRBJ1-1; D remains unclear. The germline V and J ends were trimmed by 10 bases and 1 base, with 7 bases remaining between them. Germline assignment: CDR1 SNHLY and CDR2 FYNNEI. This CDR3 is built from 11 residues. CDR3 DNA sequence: TGTGCCAACCCAGGGAACACTGAAGCTTTCTTT. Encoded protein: CANPGNTEAFF.

The CDR3 spells CASSLKLAGDTGELFF. CDR3 DNA sequence: TGTGCCAGCAGCTTGAAACTAGCGGGAGACACCGGGGAGCTGTTTTTT. The genes are TRBV5-4 and TRBJ2-2; TRBD2 agrees at 11 bases. The CDR3 runs to 16 residues. The V and J ends lost 1 base and 3 bases, in that order; junction bases with no gene match: 2. The germline V gene encodes CDR1 SGHNT and CDR2 YYREEE (reference sequence).

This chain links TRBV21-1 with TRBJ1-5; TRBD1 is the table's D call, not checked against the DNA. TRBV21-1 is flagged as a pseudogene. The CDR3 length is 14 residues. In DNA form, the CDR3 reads TGTGCCAGCACCACGACAGGGGGCGATCAGCCCCAGCATTTT. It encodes CASTTTGGDQPQHF.

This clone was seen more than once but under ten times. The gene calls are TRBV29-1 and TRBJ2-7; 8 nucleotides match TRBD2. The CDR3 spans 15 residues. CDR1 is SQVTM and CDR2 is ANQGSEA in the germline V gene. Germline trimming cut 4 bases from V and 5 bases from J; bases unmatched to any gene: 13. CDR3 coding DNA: TGCAGCGTTGCGGGGGTGGTAGCGGGATTCGACGAGCAGTACTTC. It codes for CSVAGVVAGFDEQYF.

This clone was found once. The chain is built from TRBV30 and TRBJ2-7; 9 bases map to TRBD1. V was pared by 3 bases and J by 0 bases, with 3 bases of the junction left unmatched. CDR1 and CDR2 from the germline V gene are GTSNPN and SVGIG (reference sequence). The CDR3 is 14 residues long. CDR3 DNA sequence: TGTGCCTGGAGGGTGGGACAGGGCTCCTACGAGCAGTACTTC. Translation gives CAWRVGQGSYEQYF.

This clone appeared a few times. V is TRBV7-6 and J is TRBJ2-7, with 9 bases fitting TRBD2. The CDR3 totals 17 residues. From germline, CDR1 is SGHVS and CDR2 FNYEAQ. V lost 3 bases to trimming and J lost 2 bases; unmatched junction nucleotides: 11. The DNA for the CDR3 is TGTGCCAGCAGCTTTACAGGGGTTGCGGGGGGGGCCTACGAGCAGTACTTC. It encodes CASSFTGVAGGAYEQYF.

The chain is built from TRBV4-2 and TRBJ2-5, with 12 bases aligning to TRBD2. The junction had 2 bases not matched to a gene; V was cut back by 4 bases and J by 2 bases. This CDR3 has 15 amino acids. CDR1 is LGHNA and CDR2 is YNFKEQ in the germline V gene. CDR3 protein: CASSRGTSGQETQYF. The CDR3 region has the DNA TGTGCCAGCAGCCGGGGGACTAGCGGGCAAGAGACCCAGTACTTC.

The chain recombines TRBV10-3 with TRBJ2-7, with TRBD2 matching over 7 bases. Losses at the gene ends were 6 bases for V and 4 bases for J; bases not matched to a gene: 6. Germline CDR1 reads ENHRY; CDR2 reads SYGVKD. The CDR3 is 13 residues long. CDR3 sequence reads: CAIRTPGGYEQYF. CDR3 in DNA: TGTGCCATCAGAACCCCCGGGGGGTACGAGCAGTACTTC.

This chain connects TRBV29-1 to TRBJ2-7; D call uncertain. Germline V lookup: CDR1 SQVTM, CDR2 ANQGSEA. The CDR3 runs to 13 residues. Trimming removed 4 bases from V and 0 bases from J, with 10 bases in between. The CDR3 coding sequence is TGCAGCGTTGTAACCCCGAGCTCCTACGAGCAGTACTTC. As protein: CSVVTPSSYEQYF.

The CDR3 protein is CASSLEGDYGYTF. The CDR3 DNA sequence: TGTGCCAGCAGTTTGGAGGGAGACTATGGCTACACCTTC. The V gene is TRBV27, the J gene TRBJ1-2; D gene unclear. V lost 3 bases and J 3 bases, leaving 8 bases between the germline ends. This CDR3 comprises 13 residues. CDR1 is MNHEY and CDR2 is SMNVEV in the germline V gene (reference sequence).

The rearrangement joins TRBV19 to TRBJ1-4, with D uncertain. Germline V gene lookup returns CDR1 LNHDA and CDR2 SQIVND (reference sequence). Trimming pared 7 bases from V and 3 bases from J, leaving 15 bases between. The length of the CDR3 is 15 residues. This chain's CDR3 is CASTPDDRANEKLFF. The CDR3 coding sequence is TGTGCCAGTACCCCAGATGACCGGGCTAATGAAAAACTGTTTTTT. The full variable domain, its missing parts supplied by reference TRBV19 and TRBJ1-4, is DGGITQSPKYLFRKEGQNVTLSCEQNLNHDAMYWYRQDPGQGLRLIYYSQIVNDFQKGDIAEGYSVSREKKESFPLTVTSAQKNPTAFYLCASTPDDRANEKLFFGSGTQLSVL.

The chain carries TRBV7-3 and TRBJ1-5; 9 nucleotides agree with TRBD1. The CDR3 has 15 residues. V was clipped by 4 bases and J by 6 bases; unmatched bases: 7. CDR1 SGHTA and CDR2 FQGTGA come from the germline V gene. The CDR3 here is CASSSSGQGGQPQHF. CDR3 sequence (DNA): TGTGCCAGCAGCTCATCGGGACAGGGAGGTCAGCCCCAGCATTTT.

DNA for the CDR3: TGTGCCAGCAGTTACGGGGGGGAGCAGTTCTTC. Translating gives CASSYGGEQFF. The V call is TRBV6-6, the J call TRBJ2-1; TRBD2 might be the D (6 bases). The CDR3 contains 11 residues. Germline values: CDR1 MNHNY, CDR2 SVGAGI (reference sequence). Trimming left V 2 bases short and J 10 bases short, with 6 bases between.

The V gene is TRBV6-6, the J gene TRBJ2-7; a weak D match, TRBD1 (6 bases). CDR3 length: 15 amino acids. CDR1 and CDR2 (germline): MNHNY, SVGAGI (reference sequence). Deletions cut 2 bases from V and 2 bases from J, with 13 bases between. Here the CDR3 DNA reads TGTGCCAGCAGTTACGAAGGGGGTGATCCCTACGAGCAGTACTTC. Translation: CASSYEGGDPYEQYF.

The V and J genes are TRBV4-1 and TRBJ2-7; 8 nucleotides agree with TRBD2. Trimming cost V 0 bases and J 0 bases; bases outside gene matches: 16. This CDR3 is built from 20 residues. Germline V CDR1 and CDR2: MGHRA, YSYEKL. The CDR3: CASSQDGGLATRTNSYEQYF. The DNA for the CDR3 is TGCGCCAGCAGCCAAGATGGTGGACTAGCTACAAGAACCAACTCCTACGAGCAGTACTTC.

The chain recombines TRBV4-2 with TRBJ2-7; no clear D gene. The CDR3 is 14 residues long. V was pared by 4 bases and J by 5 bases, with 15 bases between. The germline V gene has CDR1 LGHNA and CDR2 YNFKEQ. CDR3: CASSPLVPSNEQYF. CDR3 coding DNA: TGTGCCAGCAGCCCTCTTGTACCGAGCAACGAGCAGTACTTC.

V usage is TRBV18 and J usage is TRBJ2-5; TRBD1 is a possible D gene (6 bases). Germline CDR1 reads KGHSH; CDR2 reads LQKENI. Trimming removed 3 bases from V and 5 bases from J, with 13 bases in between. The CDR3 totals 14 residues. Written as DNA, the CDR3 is TGTGCCAGCTCACCCCAAGGGGGAGAGGAGACCCAGTACTTC. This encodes CASSPQGGEETQYF. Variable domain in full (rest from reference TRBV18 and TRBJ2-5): NAGVMQNPRHLVRRRGQEARLRCSPMKGHSHVYWYRQLPEEGLKFMVYLQKENIIDESGMPKERFSAEFPKEGPSILRIQQVVRGDSAAYFCASSPQGGEETQYFGPGTRLLVL.

CDR3 loop: CASRGTAQETQYF. The CDR3 nucleotides are TGTGCCAGCAGGGGGACAGCACAAGAGACCCAGTACTTC. The genes are TRBV28 and TRBJ2-5; TRBD1 aligns across 7 bases. Germline V gene lookup returns CDR1 MDHEN and CDR2 SYDVKM. This CDR3 is 13 amino acids long. Trimming took 6 bases from V and 2 from J; bases not matched to a gene: 3.

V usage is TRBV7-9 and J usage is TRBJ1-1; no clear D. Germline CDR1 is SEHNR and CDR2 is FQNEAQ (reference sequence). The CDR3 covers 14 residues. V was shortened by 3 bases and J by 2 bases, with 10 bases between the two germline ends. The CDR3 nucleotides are TGTGCCAGCAGCTTTTCTCAGGTCAACACTGAAGCTTTCTTT. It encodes CASSFSQVNTEAFF.

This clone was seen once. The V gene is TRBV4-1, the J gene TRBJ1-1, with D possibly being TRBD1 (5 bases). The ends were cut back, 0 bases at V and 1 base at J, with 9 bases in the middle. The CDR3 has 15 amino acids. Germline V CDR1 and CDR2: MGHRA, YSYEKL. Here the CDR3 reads CASSQEGQGNTEAFF. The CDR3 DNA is TGCGCCAGCAGCCAAGAAGGCCAGGGGAACACTGAAGCTTTCTTT.

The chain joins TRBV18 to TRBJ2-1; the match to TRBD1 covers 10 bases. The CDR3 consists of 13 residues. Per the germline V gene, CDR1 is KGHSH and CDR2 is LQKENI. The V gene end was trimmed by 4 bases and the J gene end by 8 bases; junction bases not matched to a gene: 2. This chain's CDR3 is CASSLGTGDEQFF. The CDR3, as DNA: TGTGCCAGCTCACTGGGGACAGGGGATGAGCAGTTCTTC.

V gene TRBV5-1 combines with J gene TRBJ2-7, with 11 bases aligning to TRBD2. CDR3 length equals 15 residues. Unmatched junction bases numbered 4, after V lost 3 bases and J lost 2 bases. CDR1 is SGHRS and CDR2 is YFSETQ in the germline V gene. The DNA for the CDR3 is TGCGCCAGCAGCTGGTCTAGCGGGGGGACCTACGAGCAGTACTTC. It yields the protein CASSWSSGGTYEQYF.